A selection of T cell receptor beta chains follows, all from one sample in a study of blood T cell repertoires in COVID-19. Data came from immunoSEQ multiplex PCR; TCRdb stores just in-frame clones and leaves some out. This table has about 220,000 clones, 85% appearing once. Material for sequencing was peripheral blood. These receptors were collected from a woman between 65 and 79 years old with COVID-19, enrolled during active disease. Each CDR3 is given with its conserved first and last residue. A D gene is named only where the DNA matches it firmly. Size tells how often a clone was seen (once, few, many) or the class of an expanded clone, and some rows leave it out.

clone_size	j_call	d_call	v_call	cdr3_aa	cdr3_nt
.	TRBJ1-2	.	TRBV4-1	CASSQETDRDTLRNGYTF	TGCGCCAGCAGCCAAGAAACTGACCGGGACACCCTAAGGAATGGCTACACCTTC
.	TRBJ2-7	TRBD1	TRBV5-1	CASSRNLQQGAEEQYF	TGCGCCAGCAGCCGAAACCTCCAGCAGGGGGCGGAGGAGCAGTACTTC
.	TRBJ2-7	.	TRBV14	CASSHGNLYEQYF	TGTGCCAGCAGCCACGGGAACCTCTACGAGCAGTACTTC
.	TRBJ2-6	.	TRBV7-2	CASSFGSGVEGGANVLTF	TGTGCCAGCAGCTTTGGTTCCGGGGTGGAAGGTGGGGCCAACGTCCTGACTTTC
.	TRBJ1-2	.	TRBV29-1	CSAWDTSYYGYTF	TGCAGCGCCTGGGACACGTCCTACTATGGCTACACCTTC
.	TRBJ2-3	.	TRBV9	CASSVGRYTDTQYF	TGTGCCAGCAGCGTGGGGCGGTACACAGATACGCAGTATTTT
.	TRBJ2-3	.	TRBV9	CASSVPGLPADTQYF	TGTGCCAGCAGCGTGCCGGGACTTCCGGCGGATACGCAGTATTTT
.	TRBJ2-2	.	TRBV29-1	CSAQRVRPGELFF	TGCAGCGCCCAGCGGGTGAGACCCGGGGAGCTGTTTTTT
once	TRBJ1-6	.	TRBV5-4	CASSLGGLTYNSPLHF	TGTGCCAGCAGCTTGGGGGGGCTGACCTATAATTCACCCCTCCACTTT
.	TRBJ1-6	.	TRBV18	CASSPNGHQGGSPLHF	TGTGCCAGCTCACCAAACGGACACCAAGGGGGTTCACCCCTCCACTTT
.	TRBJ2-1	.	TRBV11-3	CASSTQYNEQFF	TGTGCCAGCAGCACACAATACAATGAGCAGTTCTTC
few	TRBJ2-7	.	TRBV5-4	CASSGGQSYYEQYF	TGTGCCAGCAGCGGAGGACAGAGCTACTACGAGCAGTACTTC
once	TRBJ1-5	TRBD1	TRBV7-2	CASSFGPNRGRGNQPQHF	TGTGCCAGCAGCTTCGGCCCCAACAGGGGACGGGGCAATCAGCCCCAGCATTTT
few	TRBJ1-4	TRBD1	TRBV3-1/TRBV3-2	CASSQADRGREKLFF	TGTGCCAGCAGCCAAGCGGACAGGGGGAGAGAAAAACTGTTTTTT
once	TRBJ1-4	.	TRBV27	CASRASLSLGEKLFF	TGTGCCAGCAGGGCCTCACTCTCGCTAGGTGAAAAACTGTTTTTT
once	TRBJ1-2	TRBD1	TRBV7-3	CASSLTGTGGAYGYTF	TGTGCCAGCAGCTTAACCGGGACAGGGGGCGCGTATGGCTACACCTTC
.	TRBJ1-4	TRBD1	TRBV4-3	CASSQAEGAREKLFF	TGCGCCAGCAGCCAAGCGGAGGGGGCGAGGGAAAAACTGTTTTTT
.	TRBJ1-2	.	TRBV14	CASSQARTSGGYTF	TGTGCCAGCAGCCAAGCAAGGACGTCGGGAGGCTACACCTTC
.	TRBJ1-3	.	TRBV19	CASSTMGEASGNTIYF	TGTGCCAGTAGTACAATGGGTGAGGCCTCTGGAAACACCATATATTTT
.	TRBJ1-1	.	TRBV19	CASSIGQNTEAFF	TGTGCCAGTAGTATAGGACAGAACACTGAAGCTTTCTTT
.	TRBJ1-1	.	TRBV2	CASRDTGNTEAFF	TGTGCCAGCCGGGACACCGGGAACACTGAAGCTTTCTTT
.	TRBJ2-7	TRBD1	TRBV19	CASSTLGQGANEQYF	TGTGCCAGTAGTACCCTAGGACAGGGGGCGAACGAGCAGTACTTC
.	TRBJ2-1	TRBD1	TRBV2	CASKTGESYNEQFF	TGTGCCAGCAAAACAGGGGAATCCTACAATGAGCAGTTCTTC
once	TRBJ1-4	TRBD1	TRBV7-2	CASSPRDRGNEKLFF	TGTGCCAGCAGCCCTCGGGACAGGGGAAATGAAAAACTGTTTTTT
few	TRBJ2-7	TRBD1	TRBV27	CASKPGQGTYEQYF	TGTGCCAGCAAACCTGGACAGGGGACCTACGAGCAGTACTTC
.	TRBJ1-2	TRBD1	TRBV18	CASSPRDRDEITF	TGTGCCAGCTCACCCCGGGACAGGGACGAAATCACCTTC
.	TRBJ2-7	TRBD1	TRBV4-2	CASSRRDRVMQYF	TGTGCCAGCAGCCGCAGGGACAGGGTTATGCAGTACTTC
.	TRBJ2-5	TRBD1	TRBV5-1	CASSPYRYRGDQETQYF	TGCGCCAGCAGCCCCTACCGGTACAGGGGGGATCAAGAGACCCAGTACTTC
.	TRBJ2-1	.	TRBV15	CATSRDLGRSYNEQFF	TGTGCCACCAGCAGAGATCTGGGGCGTTCCTACAATGAGCAGTTCTTC
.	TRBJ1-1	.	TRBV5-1	CASTPSGGGNLNTEAFF	TGCGCCAGCACCCCCTCGGGGGGGGGAAATTTGAACACTGAAGCTTTCTTT
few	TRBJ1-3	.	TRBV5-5	CASSLWGRNTIYF	TGTGCCAGCAGCTTGTGGGGGCGGAACACCATATATTTT
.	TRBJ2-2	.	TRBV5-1	CASSPDTPTTGELFF	TGCGCCAGCAGCCCGGACACACCGACCACCGGGGAGCTGTTTTTT
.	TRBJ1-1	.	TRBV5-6	CASSLSGATEAFF	TGTGCCAGCAGCTTGTCAGGGGCCACTGAAGCTTTCTTT
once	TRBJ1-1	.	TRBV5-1	CASSGGGNTEAFF	TGCGCCAGCAGTGGGGGAGGGAACACTGAAGCTTTCTTT
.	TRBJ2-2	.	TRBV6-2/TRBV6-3	CASSATETGELFF	TGTGCCAGCAGTGCCACAGAGACCGGGGAGCTGTTTTTT
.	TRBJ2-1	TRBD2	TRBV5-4	CASSFSRTSGGEQFF	TGTGCCAGCAGCTTTTCTAGGACTAGTGGGGGGGAGCAGTTCTTC
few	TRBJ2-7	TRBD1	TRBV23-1	CASTGQGSYEQYF	TGCGCCAGCACGGGACAGGGCTCCTACGAGCAGTACTTC
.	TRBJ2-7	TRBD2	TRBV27	CASSLLAVDYEQYF	TGTGCCAGCAGTTTACTAGCGGTTGACTACGAGCAGTACTTC
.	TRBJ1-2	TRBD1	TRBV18	CASSPGQGDGYTF	TGTGCCAGCTCACCCGGACAGGGCGATGGCTACACCTTC
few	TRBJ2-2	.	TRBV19	CASSQGNTGELFF	TGTGCCAGTAGTCAGGGGAACACCGGGGAGCTGTTTTTT
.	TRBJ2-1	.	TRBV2	CASRAGTGYSGKDYNEQFF	TGTGCCAGCAGGGCCGGGACAGGGTATAGCGGGAAGGACTACAATGAGCAGTTCTTC
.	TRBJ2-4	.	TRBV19	CASSTLYSGVLAKNIQYF	TGTGCCAGTAGTACCCTATATTCGGGGGTCCTAGCCAAAAACATTCAGTACTTC
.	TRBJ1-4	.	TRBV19	CASSILGAGNEKLFF	TGTGCCAGTAGTATTTTAGGGGCAGGTAATGAAAAACTGTTTTTT
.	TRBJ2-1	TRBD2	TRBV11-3	CASSLGLAGVNEQFF	TGTGCCAGCAGCTTAGGACTAGCGGGGGTTAATGAGCAGTTCTTC
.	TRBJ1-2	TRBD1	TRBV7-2	CASSPTTGGDGYTF	TGTGCCAGCAGCCCGACGACAGGGGGCGATGGCTACACCTTC
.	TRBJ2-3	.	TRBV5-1	CASSSGPAGDTQYF	TGCGCCAGCAGTTCTGGGCCGGCGGGAGATACGCAGTATTTT
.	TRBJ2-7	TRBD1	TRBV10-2	CASSQTGGRYEQYF	TGCGCCAGCAGCCAGACAGGGGGCAGGTACGAGCAGTACTTC
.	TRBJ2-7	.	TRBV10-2	CASSESRIAIEQYF	TGCGCCAGCAGTGAGTCGAGAATAGCCATCGAGCAGTACTTC
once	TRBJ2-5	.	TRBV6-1	CASSEGQQTGETQYF	TGTGCCAGCAGTGAGGGACAACAGACGGGAGAGACCCAGTACTTC
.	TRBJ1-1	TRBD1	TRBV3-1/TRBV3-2	CASSQGQGMNTEAFF	TGTGCCAGCAGCCAAGGACAGGGAATGAACACTGAAGCTTTCTTT
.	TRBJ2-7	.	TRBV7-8	CASSLARAGEQYF	TGTGCCAGCAGCTTAGCTAGGGCGGGCGAGCAGTACTTC
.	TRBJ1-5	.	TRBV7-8	CASSLSGILGFNQPQHF	TGTGCCAGCAGCTTATCCGGGATACTCGGGTTCAATCAGCCCCAGCATTTT
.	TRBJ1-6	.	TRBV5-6	CASSFPGYNSPLHF	TGTGCCAGCAGCTTCCCGGGGTATAATTCACCCCTCCACTTT
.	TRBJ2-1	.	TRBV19	CASSQGRPPGIF	TGTGCCAGTAGTCAGGGGCGGCCCCCGGGTATCTTC
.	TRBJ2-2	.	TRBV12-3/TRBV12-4	CASSTDTGELFF	TGTGCCAGCAGTACGGACACCGGGGAGCTGTTTTTT
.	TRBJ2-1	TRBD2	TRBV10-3	CAISEPSGGYNEQFF	TGTGCCATCAGTGAACCTAGCGGGGGGTACAATGAGCAGTTCTTC
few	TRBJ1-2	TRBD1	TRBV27	CASSYDRENYGYTF	TGTGCCAGCAGTTACGACAGGGAAAACTATGGCTACACCTTC
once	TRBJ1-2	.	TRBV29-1	CSVSGPQFYGYTF	TGCAGCGTTTCAGGGCCCCAGTTCTATGGCTACACCTTC
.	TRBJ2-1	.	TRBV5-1	CASSLAVDIYNEQFF	TGCGCCAGCAGCTTGGCCGTAGACATCTACAATGAGCAGTTCTTC
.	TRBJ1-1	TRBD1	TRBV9	CASSPRQGTNTEAFF	TGTGCCAGCAGCCCGCGACAGGGGACGAACACTGAAGCTTTCTTT